The 2 T cell receptor beta chains in this list originate from one sample, sequenced in a study of T cell repertoires in cytomegalovirus infection. MiXCR was run by TCRdb on the reads, yielding one entry per CDR3 protein. This table holds roughly 120,000 distinct CDR3 sequences, more than 30% found once. The antigens of these receptors remain unknown. The specimen was CD8+ T cells from cultured PBMCs, collected from culture after CMV antigen stimulation. These receptors were taken from a human donor in good health (CMV status not recorded). Some clones in this sample may be carry-over from other donors' samples.

The chain employs TRBV6-8 and TRBJ2-1, with a tentative D call TRBD2 (6 bases). The CDR3 is 15 amino acids. Trimming took 7 bases from V and 5 from J, leaving 18 bases between them. Germline CDR1 reads MNHGY; CDR2 reads SAAAGT. The chain's CDR3 is CASTPPSGGDNEQFF. The CDR3 nucleotides are TGTGCCAGCACACCCCCCAGCGGCGGGGACAATGAGCAGTTCTTC.

The table lists this clonotype with a few counts. The junction departs from germline at one end; a sequencing error may be responsible. This chain joins TRBV7-9 and TRBJ2-7; D possibly corresponds to TRBD1 (7 bases). CDR1 and CDR2 (germline): SEHNR, FQNEAQ (reference sequence). The CDR3 has 14 amino acids. CDR3 coding DNA: TGTGCCAGCAGTACAGACAGGGACTCCCACGAGCAGTACTTC. Translated: CASSTDRDSHEQYF.